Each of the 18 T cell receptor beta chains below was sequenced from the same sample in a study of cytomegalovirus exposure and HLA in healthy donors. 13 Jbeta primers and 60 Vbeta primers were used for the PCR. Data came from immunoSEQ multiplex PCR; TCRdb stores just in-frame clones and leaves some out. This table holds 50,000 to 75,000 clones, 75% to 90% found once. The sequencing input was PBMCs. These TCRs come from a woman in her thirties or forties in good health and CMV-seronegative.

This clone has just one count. CDR3: CASSPLGGPGDTQYF. The DNA of the CDR3 is TGCGCCAGCAGCCCACTAGGAGGGCCGGGAGATACGCAGTATTTT. The chain uses TRBV4-1 and TRBJ2-3; a weak D match, TRBD2 (6 bases). Germline V CDR1 and CDR2: MGHRA, YSYEKL. V was clipped by 4 bases and J by 5 bases, with 16 bases between them. The length of the CDR3 is 15 residues.

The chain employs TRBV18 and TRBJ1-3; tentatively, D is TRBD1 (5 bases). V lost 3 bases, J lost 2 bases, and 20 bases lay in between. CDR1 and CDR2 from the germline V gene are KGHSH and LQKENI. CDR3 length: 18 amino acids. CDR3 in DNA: TGTGCCAGCTCACCTCCACCGGGCAGGGAGGCCCCTGGAAACACCATATATTTT. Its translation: CASSPPPGREAPGNTIYF.

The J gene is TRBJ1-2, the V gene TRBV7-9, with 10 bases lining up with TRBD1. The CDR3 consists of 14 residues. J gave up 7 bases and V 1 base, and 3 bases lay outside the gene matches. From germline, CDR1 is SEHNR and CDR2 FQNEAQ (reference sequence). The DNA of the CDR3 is TGTGCCAGCAGCTTAGAGACAGGGGGCCTTGGCTACACCTTC. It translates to CASSLETGGLGYTF.

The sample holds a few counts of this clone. The CDR3 sequence: CAWAGGNQETQYF. Written as DNA, the CDR3 is TGTGCCTGGGCAGGGGGTAACCAAGAGACCCAGTACTTC. V is TRBV30 and J is TRBJ2-5, with TRBD1 matching 7 bases. The germline gives CDR1 GTSNPN, CDR2 SVGIG (reference sequence). With V trimmed by 5 bases and J by 0 bases, 3 bases remained unmatched. CDR3 size: 13 residues.

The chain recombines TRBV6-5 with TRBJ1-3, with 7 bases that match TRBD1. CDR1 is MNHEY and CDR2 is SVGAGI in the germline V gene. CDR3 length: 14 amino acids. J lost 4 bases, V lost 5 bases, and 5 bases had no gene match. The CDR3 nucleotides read TGTGCCAGCAGTACCCCGGGACAGGGAAACACCATATATTTT. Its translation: CASSTPGQGNTIYF.

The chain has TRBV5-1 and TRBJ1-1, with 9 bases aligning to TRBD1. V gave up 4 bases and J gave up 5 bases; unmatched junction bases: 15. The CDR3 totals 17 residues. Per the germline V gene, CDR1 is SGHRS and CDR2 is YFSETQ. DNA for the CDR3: TGCGCCAGCAGCAAGGGGACAGGGAGAGGTCGGGTGACTGAAGCTTTCTTT. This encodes CASSKGTGRGRVTEAFF. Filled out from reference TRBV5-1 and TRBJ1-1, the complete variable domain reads KAGVTQTPRYLIKTRGQQVTLSCSPISGHRSVSWYQQTPGQGLQFLFEYFSETQRNKGNFPGRFSGRQFSNSRSEMNVSTLELGDSALYLCASSKGTGRGRVTEAFFGQGTRLTVV.

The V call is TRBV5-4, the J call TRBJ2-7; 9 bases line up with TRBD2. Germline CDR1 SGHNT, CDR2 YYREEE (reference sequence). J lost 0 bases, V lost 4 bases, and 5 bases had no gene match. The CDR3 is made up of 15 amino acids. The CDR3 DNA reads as TGTGCCAGCAGCCTCCGCGGGAGGGCCTCCTACGAGCAGTACTTC. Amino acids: CASSLRGRASYEQYF.

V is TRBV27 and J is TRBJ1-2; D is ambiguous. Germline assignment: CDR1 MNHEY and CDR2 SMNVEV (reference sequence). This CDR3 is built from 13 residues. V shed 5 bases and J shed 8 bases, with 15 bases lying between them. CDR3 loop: CASSPAGEGGYTF. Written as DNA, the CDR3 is TGTGCCAGCAGTCCGGCGGGCGAGGGCGGCTACACCTTC.

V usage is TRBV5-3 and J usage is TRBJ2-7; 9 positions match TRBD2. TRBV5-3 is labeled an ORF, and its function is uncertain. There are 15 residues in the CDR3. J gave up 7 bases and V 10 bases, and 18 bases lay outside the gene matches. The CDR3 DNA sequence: TGTGCCGGGGGGCTAGCGGGAAGTGTAGGGTGGGAGCAGTACTTC. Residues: CAGGLAGSVGWEQYF.

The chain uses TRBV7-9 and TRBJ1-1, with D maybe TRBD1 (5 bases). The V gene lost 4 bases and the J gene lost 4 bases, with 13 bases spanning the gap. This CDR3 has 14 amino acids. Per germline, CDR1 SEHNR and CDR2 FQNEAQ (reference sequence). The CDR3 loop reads CASSSWEGSTEAFF. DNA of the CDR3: TGTGCCAGCAGCTCGTGGGAGGGGAGCACTGAAGCTTTCTTT.

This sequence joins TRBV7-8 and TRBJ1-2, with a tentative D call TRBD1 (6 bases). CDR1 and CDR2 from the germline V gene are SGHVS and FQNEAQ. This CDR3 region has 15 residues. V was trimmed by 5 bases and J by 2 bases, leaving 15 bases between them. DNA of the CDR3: TGTGCCAGCAGCGAAATCAGGCAGGGGAACTATGGCTACACCTTC. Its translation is CASSEIRQGNYGYTF.

CDR3 sequence reads: CASSVTSGVNSYNEQFF. The CDR3 DNA reads TGTGCCAGTAGTGTAACTAGCGGAGTGAATTCCTACAATGAGCAGTTCTTC. V is TRBV19 and J is TRBJ2-1; 8 nucleotides agree with TRBD2. The junction had 10 bases not matched to a gene; V was cut back by 5 bases and J by 1 base. This CDR3 has 17 residues. Germline V gives CDR1 LNHDA, CDR2 SQIVND (reference sequence).

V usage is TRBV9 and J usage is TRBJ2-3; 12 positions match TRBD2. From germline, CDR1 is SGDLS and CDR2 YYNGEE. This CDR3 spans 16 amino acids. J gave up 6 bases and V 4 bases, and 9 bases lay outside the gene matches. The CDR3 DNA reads TGTGCCAGCAGCCCCAGGTGGACTAGCGGGGCGGATACGCAGTATTTT. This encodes CASSPRWTSGADTQYF.

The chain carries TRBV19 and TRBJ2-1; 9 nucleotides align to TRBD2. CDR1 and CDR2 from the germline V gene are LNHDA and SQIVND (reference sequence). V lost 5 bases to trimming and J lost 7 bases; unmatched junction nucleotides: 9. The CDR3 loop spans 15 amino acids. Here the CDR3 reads CASSETSGTRNEQFF. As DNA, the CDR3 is TGTGCCAGTAGTGAGACTAGCGGTACTAGGAATGAGCAGTTCTTC.

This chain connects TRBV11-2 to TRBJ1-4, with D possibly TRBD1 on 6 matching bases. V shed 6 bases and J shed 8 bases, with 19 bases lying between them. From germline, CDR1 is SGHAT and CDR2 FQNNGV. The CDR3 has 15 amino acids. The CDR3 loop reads CASSHPQGRWEKLFF. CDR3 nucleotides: TGTGCCAGCAGTCACCCCCAGGGGCGCTGGGAAAAACTGTTTTTT. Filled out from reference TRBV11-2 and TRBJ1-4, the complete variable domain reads EAGVAQSPRYKIIEKRQSVAFWCNPISGHATLYWYQQILGQGPKLLIQFQNNGVVDDSQLPKDRFSAERLKGVDSTLKIQPAKLEDSAVYLCASSHPQGRWEKLFFGSGTQLSVL.

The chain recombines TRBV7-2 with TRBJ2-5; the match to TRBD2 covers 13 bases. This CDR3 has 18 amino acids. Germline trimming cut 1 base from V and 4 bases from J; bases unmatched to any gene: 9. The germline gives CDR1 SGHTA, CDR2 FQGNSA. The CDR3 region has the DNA TGTGCCAGCAGCTTAGGGCTGTCGGGACTAGCGGGGTTAGAGACCCAGTACTTC. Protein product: CASSLGLSGLAGLETQYF.

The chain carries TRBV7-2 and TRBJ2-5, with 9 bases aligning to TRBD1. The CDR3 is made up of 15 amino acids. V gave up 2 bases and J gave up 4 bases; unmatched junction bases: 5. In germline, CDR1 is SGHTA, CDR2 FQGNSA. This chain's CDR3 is CASSLQDRGGETQYF. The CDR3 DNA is TGTGCCAGCAGCTTACAGGACAGGGGTGGAGAGACCCAGTACTTC.

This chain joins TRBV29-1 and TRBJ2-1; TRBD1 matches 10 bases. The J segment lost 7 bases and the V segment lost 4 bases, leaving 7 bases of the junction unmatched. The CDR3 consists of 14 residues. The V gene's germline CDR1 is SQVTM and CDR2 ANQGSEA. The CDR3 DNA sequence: TGCAGCGTTGGCCGGACAGGGGGGGGGAATGAGCAGTTCTTC. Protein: CSVGRTGGGNEQFF.